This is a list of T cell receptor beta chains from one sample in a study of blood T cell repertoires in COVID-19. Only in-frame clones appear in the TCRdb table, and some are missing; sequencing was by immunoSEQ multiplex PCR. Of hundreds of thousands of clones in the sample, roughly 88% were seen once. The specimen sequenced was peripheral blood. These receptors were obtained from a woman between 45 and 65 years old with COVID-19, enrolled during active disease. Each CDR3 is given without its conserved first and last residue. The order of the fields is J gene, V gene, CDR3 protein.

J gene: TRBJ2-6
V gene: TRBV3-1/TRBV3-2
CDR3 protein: ASSRSGQPLGANVLT

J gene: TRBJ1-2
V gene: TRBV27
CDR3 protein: ASRTGGYGYT

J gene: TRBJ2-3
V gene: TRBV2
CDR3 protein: ASRWGRTDTQY

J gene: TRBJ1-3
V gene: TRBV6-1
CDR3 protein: ASSEAGGTPGNTIY

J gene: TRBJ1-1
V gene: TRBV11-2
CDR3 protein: ASSSRTGPTP

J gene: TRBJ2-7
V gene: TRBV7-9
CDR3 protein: ASSLEFPNEQY

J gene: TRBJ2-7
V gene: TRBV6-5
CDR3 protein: ASRQDGSYEQY

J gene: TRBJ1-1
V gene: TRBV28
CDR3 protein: ASSQEWGPMNTEAF

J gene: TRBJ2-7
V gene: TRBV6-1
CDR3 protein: ASSEAGQASSYEQY

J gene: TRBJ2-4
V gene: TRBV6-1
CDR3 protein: ASSEVSLRDIQY

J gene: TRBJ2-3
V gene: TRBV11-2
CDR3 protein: ASSLDPQADTQY

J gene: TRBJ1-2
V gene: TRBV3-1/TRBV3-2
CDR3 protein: ASSHGGGRGQLNGYT

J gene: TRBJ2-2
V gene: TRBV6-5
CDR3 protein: ASSTLGLPGELF

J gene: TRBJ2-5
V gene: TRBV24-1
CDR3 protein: ATSEPRTGFLQETQY

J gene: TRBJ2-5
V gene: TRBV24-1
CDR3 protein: ATSDPKGGRETQY

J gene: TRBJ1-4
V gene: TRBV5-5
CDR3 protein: ASSLVAQEGEKLF

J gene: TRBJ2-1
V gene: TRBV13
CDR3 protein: ASSLRSSGVYNEQF

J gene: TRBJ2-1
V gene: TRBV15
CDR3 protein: ATSRDRGNYNEQF

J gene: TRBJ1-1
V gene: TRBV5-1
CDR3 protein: ASSPSYSNPTEAF

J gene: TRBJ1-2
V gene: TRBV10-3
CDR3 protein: AISESSGAYGYT

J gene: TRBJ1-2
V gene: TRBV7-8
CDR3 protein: ASSLGTGVDGYT

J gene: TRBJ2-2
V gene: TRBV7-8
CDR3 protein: ASSSAVGDGELF

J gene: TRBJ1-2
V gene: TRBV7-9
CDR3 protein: ASSPPGQANYGYT

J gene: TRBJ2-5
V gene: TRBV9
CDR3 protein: ASSVQGVARETQY

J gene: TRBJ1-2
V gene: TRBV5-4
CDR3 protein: ASSLESQEDYGYT

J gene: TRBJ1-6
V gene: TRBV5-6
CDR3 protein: ASSELGALGSPLH

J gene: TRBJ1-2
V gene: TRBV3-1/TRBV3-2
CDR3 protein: ASSPGGARYGYT

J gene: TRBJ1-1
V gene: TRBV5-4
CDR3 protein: ASSSLGQGAAEAF

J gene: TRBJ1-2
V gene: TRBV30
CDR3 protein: AWSGQGAGFYGYT

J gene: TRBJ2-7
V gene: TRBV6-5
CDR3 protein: ASSRTGTSYEQY

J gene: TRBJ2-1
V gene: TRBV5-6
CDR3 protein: ASSFYRISSYNEQF

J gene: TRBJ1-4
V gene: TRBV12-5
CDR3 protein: ASALRRDRDEKLF

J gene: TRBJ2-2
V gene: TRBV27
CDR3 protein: ASSLLGRVTGELF